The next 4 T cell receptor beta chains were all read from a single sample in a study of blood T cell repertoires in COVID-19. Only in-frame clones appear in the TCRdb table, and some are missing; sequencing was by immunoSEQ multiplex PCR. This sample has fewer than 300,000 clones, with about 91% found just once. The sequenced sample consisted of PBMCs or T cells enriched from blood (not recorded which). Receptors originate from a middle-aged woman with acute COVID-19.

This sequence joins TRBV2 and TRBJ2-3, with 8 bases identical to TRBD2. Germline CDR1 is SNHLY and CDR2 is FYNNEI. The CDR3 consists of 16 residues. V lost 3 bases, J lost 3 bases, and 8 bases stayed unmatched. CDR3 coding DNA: TGTGCCAGCAGTGACGGAGCGGGAGCTGGTACAGATACGCAGTATTTT. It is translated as CASSDGAGAGTDTQYF.

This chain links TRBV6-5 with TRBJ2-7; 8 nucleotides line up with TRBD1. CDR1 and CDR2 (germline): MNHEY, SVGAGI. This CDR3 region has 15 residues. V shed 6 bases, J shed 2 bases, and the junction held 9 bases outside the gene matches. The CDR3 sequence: CASRPGQGQTYEQYF. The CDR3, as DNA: TGTGCCAGCAGGCCCGGACAGGGACAGACCTACGAGCAGTACTTC.

The CDR3 nucleotides are TGTGCCAGTAGGTTGACTAGCGGGGGGAATGAGCAGTTCTTC. It encodes CASRLTSGGNEQFF. This rearrangement joins TRBV19 to TRBJ2-1; TRBD2 matches 13 bases. V trimming: 6 bases; J trimming: 7 bases; junction bases outside the gene matches: 3. The CDR3 consists of 14 residues. Looked up from germline, CDR1 is LNHDA and CDR2 is SQIVND (reference sequence).

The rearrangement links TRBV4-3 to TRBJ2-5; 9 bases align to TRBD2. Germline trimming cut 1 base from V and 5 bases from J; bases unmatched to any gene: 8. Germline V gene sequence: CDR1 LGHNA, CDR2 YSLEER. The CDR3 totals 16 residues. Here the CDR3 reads CASSQAVREGWETQYF. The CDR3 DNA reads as TGCGCCAGCAGCCAAGCAGTGCGGGAGGGGTGGGAGACCCAGTACTTC.